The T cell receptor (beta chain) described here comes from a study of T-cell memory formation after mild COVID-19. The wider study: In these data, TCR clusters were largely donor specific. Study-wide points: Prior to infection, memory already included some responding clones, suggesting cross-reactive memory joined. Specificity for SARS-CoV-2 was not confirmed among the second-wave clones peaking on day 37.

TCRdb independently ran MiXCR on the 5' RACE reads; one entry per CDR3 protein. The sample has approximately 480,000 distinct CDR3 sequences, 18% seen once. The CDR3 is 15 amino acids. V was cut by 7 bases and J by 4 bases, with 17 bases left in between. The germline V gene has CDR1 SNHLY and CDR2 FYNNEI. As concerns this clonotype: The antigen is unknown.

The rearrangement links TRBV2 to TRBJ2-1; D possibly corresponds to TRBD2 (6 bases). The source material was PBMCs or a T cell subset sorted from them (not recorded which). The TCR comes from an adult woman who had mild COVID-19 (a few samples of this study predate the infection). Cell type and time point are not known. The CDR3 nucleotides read TGTGCCAGCACCCTCGGGGGAGTCGGGTACAATGAGCAGTTCTTC. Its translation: CASTLGGVGYNEQFF.